This T cell receptor (beta chain) was obtained from a study of cytomegalovirus exposure and HLA in healthy donors. Findings and limits, study-wide: Among CMV-associated TCR beta chains, most appeared HLA-restricted in a later analysis. Sequencing depth across donors, presence/absence analyses assumed, was roughly uniform. Productive status was seen about 90% or about 30% of the time for most TCR beta V segments in an earlier analysis.

Both 60 Vbeta primers and 13 Jbeta primers went into the PCR. TCRdb keeps only in-frame clones here, not all; method: immunoSEQ multiplex PCR. Of roughly 130,000 clones in the sample, roughly 79% were seen once. On this clone: The antigen is not known.

The TCR was taken from a woman aged 45-65 years in good health and CMV-seronegative. The specimen was PBMCs.

The CDR3, as DNA: TGTGCCAGCAGACCGGGACTGCCGAACACTGAAGCTTTCTTT. It encodes CASRPGLPNTEAFF. The chain couples TRBV6-5 to TRBJ1-1, with D perhaps TRBD1 (5 bases). The V gene's germline CDR1 is MNHEY and CDR2 SVGAGI. CDR3 size: 14 residues. V was shortened by 6 bases and J by 1 base, with 12 bases between the two germline ends.